Reported below is one T cell receptor beta chain. Patients in Seattle were enrolled during active infection, then followed longitudinally. Original processing methods: Scientists estimated how many nucleated cells there were by amplifying reference gene primers. The data were produced by immunoSEQ multiplex PCR, yet TCRdb's version contains in-frame clones alone and is incomplete. From that table come the V and J calls and clone size; the DNA was used to work out D and trimming. The table lists approximately 150,000 clones, 75% to 90% of them singletons. The sample comes from a study of blood T cell repertoires in COVID-19. Whole-study context: Collection of acute and convalescent COVID-19 samples took place in the United States, Italy and Spain. Nucleic acid was either cDNA or gDNA, and it came from T cells, B-cell-depleted T cells, or PBMCs.

This CDR3 has 15 residues. Germline loops: CDR1 GTSNPN, CDR2 SVGIG (reference sequence). Trimming removed 2 bases from V and 3 bases from J; junction bases left unmatched: 7. Specimen: peripheral blood. This chain uses TRBV30 with TRBJ1-1; 9 bases map to TRBD1. The TCR sequence derives from a man aged 18 to 29 with COVID-19, enrolled during active disease. The CDR3 DNA is TGTGCCTGGAGTACGGGACAGGGACGGGACACTGAAGCTTTCTTT. Protein sequence: CAWSTGQGRDTEAFF.